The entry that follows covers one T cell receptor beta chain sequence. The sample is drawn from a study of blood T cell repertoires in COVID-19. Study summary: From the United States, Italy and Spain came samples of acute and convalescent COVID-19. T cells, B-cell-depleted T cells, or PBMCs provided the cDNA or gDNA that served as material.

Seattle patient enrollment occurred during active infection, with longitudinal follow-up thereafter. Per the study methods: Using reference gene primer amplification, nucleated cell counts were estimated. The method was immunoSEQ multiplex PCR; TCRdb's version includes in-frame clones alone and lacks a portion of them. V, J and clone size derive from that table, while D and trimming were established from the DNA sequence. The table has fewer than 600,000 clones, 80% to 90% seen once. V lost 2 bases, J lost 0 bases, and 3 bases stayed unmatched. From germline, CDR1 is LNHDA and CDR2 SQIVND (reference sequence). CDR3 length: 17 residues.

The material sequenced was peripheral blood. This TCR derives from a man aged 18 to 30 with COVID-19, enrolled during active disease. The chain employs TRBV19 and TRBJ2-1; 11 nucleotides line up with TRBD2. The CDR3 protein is CASSILLAGDSYNEQFF. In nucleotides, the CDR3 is TGTGCCAGTAGTATACTACTAGCGGGAGACTCCTACAATGAGCAGTTCTTC.